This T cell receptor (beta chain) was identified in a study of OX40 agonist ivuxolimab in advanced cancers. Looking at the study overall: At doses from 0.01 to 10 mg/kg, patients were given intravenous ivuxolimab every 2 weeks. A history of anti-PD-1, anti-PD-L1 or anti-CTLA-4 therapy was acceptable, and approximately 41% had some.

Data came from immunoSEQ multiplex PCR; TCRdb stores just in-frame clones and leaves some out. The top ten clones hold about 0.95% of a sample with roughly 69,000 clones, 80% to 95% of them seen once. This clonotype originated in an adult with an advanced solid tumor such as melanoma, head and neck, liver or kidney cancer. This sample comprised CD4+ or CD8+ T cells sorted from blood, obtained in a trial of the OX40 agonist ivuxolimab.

The CDR3 here is CASSENRDEQYF. CDR3 nucleotides: TGCGCCAGCAGTGAGAATAGGGACGAGCAGTACTTC. This sequence joins TRBV10-1 and TRBJ2-7; D unclear. The CDR3 extends over 12 amino acids. The V and J ends lost 2 bases and 5 bases respectively, with 7 bases between them. Germline CDR1 and CDR2: WNHNN and SYGVQD (reference sequence).